This T cell receptor beta chain emerged from a study of T-cell memory formation after mild COVID-19. In this sample, this clonotype turned up a few times. One entry per CDR3 protein, called by TCRdb with MiXCR from the 5' RACE reads. The sample consists of roughly 410,000 distinct CDR3 sequences, 20% to 25% of them appearing once. Germline CDR1 and CDR2: SGHRS and YFSETQ. Trimming removed 5 bases from V and 3 bases from J; junction bases left unmatched: 7. The length of the CDR3 is 14 residues. This receptor was identified in an adult woman who had mild COVID-19 (a few samples of this study predate the infection). Cell type and time point are not known. The V call is TRBV5-1, the J call TRBJ2-5; 7 nucleotides line up with TRBD1. Material: PBMCs or a T cell subset sorted from them (not recorded which). The DNA of the CDR3 is TGCGCCAGCAGATCTCAGGGGGTTGAAGAGACCCAGTACTTC. Encoded protein: CASRSQGVEETQYF.